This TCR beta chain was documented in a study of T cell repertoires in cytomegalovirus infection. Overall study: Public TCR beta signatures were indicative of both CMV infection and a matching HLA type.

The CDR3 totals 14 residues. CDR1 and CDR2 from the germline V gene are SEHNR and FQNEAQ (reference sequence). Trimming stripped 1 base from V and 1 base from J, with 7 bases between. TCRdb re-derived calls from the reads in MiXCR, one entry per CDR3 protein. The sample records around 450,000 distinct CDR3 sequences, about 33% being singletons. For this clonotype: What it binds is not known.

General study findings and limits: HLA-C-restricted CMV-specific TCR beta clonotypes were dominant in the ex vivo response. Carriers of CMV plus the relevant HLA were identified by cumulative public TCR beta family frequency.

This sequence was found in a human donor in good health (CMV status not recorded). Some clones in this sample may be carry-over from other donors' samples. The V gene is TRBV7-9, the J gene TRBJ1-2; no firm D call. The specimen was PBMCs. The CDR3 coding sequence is TGTGCCAGCAGCTTAGGGACCGATAACTATGGCTACACCTTC. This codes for CASSLGTDNYGYTF.